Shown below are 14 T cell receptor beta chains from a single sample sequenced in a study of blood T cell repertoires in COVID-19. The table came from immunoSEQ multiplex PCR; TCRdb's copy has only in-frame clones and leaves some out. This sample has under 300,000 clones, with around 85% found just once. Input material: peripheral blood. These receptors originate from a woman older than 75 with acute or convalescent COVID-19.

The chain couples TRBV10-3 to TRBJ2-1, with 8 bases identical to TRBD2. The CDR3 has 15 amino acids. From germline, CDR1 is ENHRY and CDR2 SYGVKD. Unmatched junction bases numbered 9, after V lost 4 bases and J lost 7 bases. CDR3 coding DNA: TGTGCCATCAGTGGTTCCCAGCGGGGGTGGAATGAGCAGTTCTTC. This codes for CAISGSQRGWNEQFF.

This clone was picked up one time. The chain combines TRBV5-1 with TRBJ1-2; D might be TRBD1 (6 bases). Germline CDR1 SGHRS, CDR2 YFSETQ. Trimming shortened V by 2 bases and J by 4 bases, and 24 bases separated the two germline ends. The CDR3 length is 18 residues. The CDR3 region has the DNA TGCGCCAGCAGCTTATCGGCAGGGGTAATGGGTTTGGGCTATGGCTACACCTTC. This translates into CASSLSAGVMGLGYGYTF.

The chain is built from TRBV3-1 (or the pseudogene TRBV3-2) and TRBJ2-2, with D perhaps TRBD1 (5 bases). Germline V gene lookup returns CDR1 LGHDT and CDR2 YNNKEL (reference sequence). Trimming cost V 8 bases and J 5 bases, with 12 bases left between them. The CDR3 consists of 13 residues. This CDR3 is CASRRGTTGELFF. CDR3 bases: TGTGCCAGCCGTAGGGGTACAACCGGGGAGCTGTTTTTT.

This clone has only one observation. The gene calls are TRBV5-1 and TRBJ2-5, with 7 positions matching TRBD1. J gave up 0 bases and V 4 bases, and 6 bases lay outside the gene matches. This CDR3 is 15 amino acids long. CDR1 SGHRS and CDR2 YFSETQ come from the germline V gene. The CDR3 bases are TGCGCCAGCAGCGTTGGACAGGCCGACCAAGAGACCCAGTACTTC. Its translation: CASSVGQADQETQYF.

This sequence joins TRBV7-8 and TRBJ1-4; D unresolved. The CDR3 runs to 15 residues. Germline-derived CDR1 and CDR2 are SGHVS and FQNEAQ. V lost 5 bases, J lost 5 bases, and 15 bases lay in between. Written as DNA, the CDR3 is TGTGCCAGCAGCCCCCCGGGGATATTGAATGAAAAACTGTTTTTT. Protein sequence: CASSPPGILNEKLFF.

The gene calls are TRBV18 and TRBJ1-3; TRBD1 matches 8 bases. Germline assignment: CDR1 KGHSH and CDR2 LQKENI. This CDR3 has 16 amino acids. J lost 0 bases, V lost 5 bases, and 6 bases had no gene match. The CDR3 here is CASSSGTGLSGNTIYF. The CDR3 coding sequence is TGTGCCAGCTCATCGGGGACAGGCCTCTCTGGAAACACCATATATTTT.

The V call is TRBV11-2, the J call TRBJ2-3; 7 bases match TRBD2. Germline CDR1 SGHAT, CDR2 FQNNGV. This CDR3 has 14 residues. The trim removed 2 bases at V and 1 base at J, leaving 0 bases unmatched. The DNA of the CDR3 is TGTGCCAGCAGCTTAACTAGCGGCACAGATACGCAGTATTTT. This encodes CASSLTSGTDTQYF.

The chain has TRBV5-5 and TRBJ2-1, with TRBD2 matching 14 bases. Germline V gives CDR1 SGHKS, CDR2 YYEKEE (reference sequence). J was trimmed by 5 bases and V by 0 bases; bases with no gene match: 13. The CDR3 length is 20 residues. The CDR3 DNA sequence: TGTGCCAGCAGCTTGGGTAGGACTAGCGGGGGGCTCTACTCGCACAATGAGCAGTTCTTC. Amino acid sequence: CASSLGRTSGGLYSHNEQFF. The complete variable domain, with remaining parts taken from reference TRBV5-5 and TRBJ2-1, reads DAGVTQSPTHLIKTRGQQVTLRCSPISGHKSVSWYQQVLGQGPQFIFQYYEKEERGRGNFPDRFSARQFPNYSSELNVNALLLGDSALYLCASSLGRTSGGLYSHNEQFFGPGTRLTVL.

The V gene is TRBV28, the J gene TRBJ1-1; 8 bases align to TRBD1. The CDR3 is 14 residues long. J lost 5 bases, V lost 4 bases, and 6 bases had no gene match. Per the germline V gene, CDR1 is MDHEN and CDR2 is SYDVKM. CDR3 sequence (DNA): TGTGCCAGCAGTTCCAGGACAGGGCGGACTGAAGCTTTCTTT. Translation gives CASSSRTGRTEAFF.

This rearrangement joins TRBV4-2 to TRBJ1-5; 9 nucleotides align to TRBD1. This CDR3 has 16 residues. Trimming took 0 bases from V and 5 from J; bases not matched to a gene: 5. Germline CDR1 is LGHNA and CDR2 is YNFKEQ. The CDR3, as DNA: TGTGCCAGCAGCCAAGATCCCGGGACAGGGCATCAGCCCCAGCATTTT. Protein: CASSQDPGTGHQPQHF.

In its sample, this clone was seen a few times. CDR3 coding DNA: TGTGCCAGTAGTATCAAGAGAGGACAGACGGCCAATCAGCCCCAGCATTTT. This translates into CASSIKRGQTANQPQHF. J is TRBJ1-5 and V is TRBV19; maybe TRBD1 (6 bases). This CDR3 is 17 amino acids long. Germline-derived CDR1 and CDR2 are LNHDA and SQIVND (reference sequence). Trimming left V 3 bases short and J 3 bases short, with 18 bases between.

CDR3 loop: CASRGTGALNTEAFF. The CDR3 DNA is TGTGCCAGTAGGGGGACAGGGGCCTTGAACACTGAAGCTTTCTTT. The chain recombines TRBV19 with TRBJ1-1, with 10 bases identical to TRBD1. The CDR3 spans 15 residues. J was trimmed by 0 bases and V by 6 bases; bases with no gene match: 4. From germline, CDR1 is LNHDA and CDR2 SQIVND (reference sequence).

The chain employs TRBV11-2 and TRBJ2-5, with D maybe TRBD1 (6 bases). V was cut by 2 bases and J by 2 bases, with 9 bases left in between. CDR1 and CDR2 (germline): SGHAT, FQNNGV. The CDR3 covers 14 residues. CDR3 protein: CASSLTRGQETQYF. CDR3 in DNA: TGTGCCAGCAGCTTAACCAGGGGTCAAGAGACCCAGTACTTC.

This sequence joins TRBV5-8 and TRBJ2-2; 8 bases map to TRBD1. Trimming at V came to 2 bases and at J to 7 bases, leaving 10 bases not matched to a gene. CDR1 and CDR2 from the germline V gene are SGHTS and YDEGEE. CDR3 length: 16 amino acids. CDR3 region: CASSFELTGDHGELFF. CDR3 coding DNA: TGTGCCAGCAGCTTTGAGTTGACAGGGGATCACGGGGAGCTGTTTTTT. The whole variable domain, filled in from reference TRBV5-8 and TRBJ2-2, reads EAGVTQSPTHLIKTRGQQATLRCSPISGHTSVYWYQQALGLGLQFLLWYDEGEERNRGNFPPRFSGRQFPNYSSELNVNALELEDSALYLCASSFELTGDHGELFFGEGSRLTVL.